Listed here is a single TCR beta chain. V shed 6 bases and J 2 bases; nucleotides not matched to a gene: 11. The CDR3 covers 16 residues. The V gene's germline CDR1 is MNHNY and CDR2 SVGAGI (reference sequence). Primers included in the PCR were 60 Vbeta and 13 Jbeta primers. The repertoire was sequenced with immunoSEQ multiplex PCR; TCRdb's copy has only in-frame clones and lacks some. The table has 95,000 to 100,000 clones, 70% to 80% seen once. The sample is drawn from a study of cytomegalovirus exposure and HLA in healthy donors. This sequence joins TRBV6-6 and TRBJ2-7; 9 bases fit TRBD2. Sequences were obtained from PBMCs. The sequence was collected from a female donor in good health and CMV-seronegative. The CDR3 loop reads CASRGTEASGTYEQYF. The CDR3 region has the DNA TGTGCCAGCAGGGGTACGGAGGCTAGCGGGACCTACGAGCAGTACTTC.